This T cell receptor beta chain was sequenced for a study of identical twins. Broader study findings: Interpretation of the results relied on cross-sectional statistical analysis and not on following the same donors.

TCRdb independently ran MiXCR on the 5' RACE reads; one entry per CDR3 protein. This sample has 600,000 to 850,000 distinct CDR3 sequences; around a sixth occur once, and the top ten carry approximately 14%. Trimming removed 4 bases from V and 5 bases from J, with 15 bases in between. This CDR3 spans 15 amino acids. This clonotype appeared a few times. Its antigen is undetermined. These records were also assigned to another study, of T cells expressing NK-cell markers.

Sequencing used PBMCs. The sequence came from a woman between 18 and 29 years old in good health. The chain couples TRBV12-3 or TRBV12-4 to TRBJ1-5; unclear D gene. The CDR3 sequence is CASSYYTSYHQPQHF. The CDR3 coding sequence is TGTGCCAGCAGTTATTACACATCCTACCATCAGCCCCAGCATTTT.